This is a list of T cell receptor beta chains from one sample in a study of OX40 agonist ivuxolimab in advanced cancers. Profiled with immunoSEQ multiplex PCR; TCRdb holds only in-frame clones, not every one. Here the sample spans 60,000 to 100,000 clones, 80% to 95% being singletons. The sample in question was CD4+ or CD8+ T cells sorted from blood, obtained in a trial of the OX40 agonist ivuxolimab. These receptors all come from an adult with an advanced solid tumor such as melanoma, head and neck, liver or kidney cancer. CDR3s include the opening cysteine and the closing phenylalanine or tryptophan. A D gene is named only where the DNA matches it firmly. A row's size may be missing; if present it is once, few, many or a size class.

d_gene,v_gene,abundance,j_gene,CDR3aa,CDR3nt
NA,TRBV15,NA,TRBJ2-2,CATSRGSWANTGELFF,TGTGCCACCAGCAGAGGTTCATGGGCGAACACCGGGGAGCTGTTTTTT
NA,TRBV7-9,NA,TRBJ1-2,CASSPGVANYGYTF,TGTGCCAGCAGTCCCGGGGTAGCTAACTATGGCTACACCTTC
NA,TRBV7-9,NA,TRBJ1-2,CASSLDPGNGYTF,TGTGCCAGCAGCTTAGACCCAGGGAACGGCTACACCTTC
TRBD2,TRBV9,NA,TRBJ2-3,CASSVEAGGATDTQYF,TGTGCCAGCAGCGTAGAAGCGGGGGGGGCCACAGATACGCAGTATTTT
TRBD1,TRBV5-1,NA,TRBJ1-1,CASSPGTGVGTEAFF,TGCGCCAGCAGCCCCGGGACAGGGGTTGGCACTGAAGCTTTCTTT
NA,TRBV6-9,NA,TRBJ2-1,CASSYLSSRSYNEQFF,TGTGCCAGCAGTTATTTAAGCAGTCGCTCCTACAATGAGCAGTTCTTC
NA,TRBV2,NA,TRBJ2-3,CASRTITDTQYF,TGTGCCAGCAGGACGATCACAGATACGCAGTATTTT
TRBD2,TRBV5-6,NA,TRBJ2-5,CASSFQWAGGEETQYF,TGTGCCAGCAGCTTTCAATGGGCGGGGGGAGAAGAGACCCAGTACTTC
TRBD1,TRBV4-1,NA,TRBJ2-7,CASSQDQTGGYEQYF,TGCGCCAGCAGCCAAGACCAGACAGGGGGCTACGAGCAGTACTTC
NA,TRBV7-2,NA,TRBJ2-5,CASSPGGLVVETQYF,TGTGCCAGCAGCCCCGGCGGGCTAGTGGTAGAGACCCAGTACTTC
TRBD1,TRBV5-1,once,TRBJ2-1,CASSFWTGGNEQFF,TGCGCCAGCAGCTTCTGGACAGGGGGAAATGAGCAGTTCTTC
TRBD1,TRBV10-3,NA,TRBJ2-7,CAIRGTEFIYEQYF,TGTGCCATCAGGGGGACAGAATTCATCTACGAGCAGTACTTC
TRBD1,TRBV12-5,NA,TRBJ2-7,CASGSSPSAGTGAYEQYF,TGTGCTAGTGGTTCCTCCCCCTCCGCCGGGACAGGAGCCTACGAGCAGTACTTC
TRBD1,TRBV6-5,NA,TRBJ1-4,CASSFLQGTTNEKLFF,TGTGCCAGCAGTTTTTTACAGGGGACCACTAATGAAAAACTGTTTTTT
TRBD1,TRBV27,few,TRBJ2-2,CASSLAGQGTGELFF,TGTGCCAGCAGTTTAGCGGGACAGGGTACCGGGGAGCTGTTTTTT
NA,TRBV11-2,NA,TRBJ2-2,CASSLIPWGSGNTGELFF,TGTGCCAGCAGCTTAATACCTTGGGGTTCGGGGAACACCGGGGAGCTGTTTTTT
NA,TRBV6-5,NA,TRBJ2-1,CASTHFKGSYNEQFF,TGTGCCAGCACCCACTTTAAGGGGTCCTACAATGAGCAGTTCTTC
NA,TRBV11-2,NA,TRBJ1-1,CASSLWVNTEAFF,TGTGCCAGCAGCTTATGGGTTAACACTGAAGCTTTCTTT
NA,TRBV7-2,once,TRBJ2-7,CASSQTAGTRDPFYEQYF,TGTGCCAGCAGCCAAACAGCCGGGACAAGGGACCCCTTCTACGAGCAGTACTTC
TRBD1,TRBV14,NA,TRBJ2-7,CASSQVQGAHGYEQYF,TGTGCCAGCAGCCAAGTACAGGGGGCGCATGGCTACGAGCAGTACTTC
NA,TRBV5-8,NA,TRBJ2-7,CASSSGLWNYEQYF,TGTGCCAGCAGCTCGGGACTCTGGAACTACGAGCAGTACTTC
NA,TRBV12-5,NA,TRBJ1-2,CASGPIPAVQGNYGYTF,TGTGCTAGTGGTCCCATCCCCGCGGTCCAGGGTAACTATGGCTACACCTTC
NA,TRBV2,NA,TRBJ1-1,CASSVWPEITEAFF,TGTGCCAGCAGTGTTTGGCCGGAGATCACTGAAGCTTTCTTT
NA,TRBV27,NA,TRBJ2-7,CASTVGPSGLREQYF,TGTGCCAGCACCGTAGGGCCTTCGGGCCTACGCGAGCAGTACTTC
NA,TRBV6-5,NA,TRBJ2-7,CASSYGRGVYEQYF,TGTGCCAGCAGTTATGGTCGTGGGGTATACGAGCAGTACTTC
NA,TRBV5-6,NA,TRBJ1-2,CASSLGAGYGYTF,TGTGCCAGCAGCTTGGGGGCGGGCTATGGCTACACCTTC
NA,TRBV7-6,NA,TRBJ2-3,CASIPVGLGGDTQYF,TGTGCCAGCATTCCCGTAGGACTCGGCGGGGATACGCAGTATTTT
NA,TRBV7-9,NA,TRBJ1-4,CASSRYSAPEEKLFF,TGTGCCAGCAGTCGTTATTCAGCCCCTGAGGAAAAACTGTTTTTT
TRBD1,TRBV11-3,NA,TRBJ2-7,CASSSDFGTGPYEQYF,TGTGCCAGCAGCTCAGACTTCGGGACAGGGCCCTACGAGCAGTACTTC
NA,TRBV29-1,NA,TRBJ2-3,CSVEDLPGRWETDTQYF,TGCAGCGTTGAAGACCTCCCGGGACGGTGGGAAACAGATACGCAGTATTTT
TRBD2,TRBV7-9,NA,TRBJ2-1,CASRKSGGAYNEQFF,TGTGCCAGCAGGAAGAGCGGGGGGGCCTACAATGAGCAGTTCTTC
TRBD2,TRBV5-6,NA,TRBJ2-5,CASSLTSGGQYF,TGTGCCAGCAGCTTGACTAGCGGGGGCCAATACTTC
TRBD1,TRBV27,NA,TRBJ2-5,CASWGQTQETQYF,TGTGCCAGCTGGGGACAGACCCAAGAGACCCAGTACTTC
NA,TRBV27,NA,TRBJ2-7,CASSLIGSSYEQYF,TGTGCCAGCAGTCTCATCGGGAGCTCCTACGAGCAGTACTTC
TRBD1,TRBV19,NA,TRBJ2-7,CASSPGTDYGQYF,TGTGCCAGTAGTCCCGGGACAGACTACGGGCAGTACTTC
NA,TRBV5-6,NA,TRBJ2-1,CASSPGAGAYNEQFF,TGTGCCAGCAGCCCGGGGGCGGGGGCCTACAATGAGCAGTTCTTC
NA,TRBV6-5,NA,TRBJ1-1,CASSYSARTGTEAFF,TGTGCCAGCAGTTACTCGGCAAGGACGGGCACTGAAGCTTTCTTT
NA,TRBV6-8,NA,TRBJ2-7,CASRQGPHYEQYF,TGTGCCAGTAGGCAGGGGCCCCACTACGAGCAGTACTTC
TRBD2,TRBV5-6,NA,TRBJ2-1,CASSLLAGDYYNEQFF,TGTGCCAGCAGCTTACTAGCGGGGGATTATTACAATGAGCAGTTCTTC
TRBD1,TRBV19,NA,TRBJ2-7,CASSRDRLPQGEQYF,TGTGCCAGTAGCAGGGACAGGCTTCCCCAAGGGGAGCAGTACTTC
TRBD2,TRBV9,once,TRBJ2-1,CASSAGQRGDNEQFF,TGTGCCAGCAGCGCCGGCCAACGGGGGGACAATGAGCAGTTCTTC
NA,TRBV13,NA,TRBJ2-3,CASGRGFADTQYF,TGTGCCAGCGGACGGGGATTCGCAGATACGCAGTATTTT
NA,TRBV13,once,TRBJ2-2,CASSLGPGELFF,TGTGCCAGCAGCTTAGGTCCAGGGGAGCTGTTTTTT
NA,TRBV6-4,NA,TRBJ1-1,CASSDGGLHTEAFF,TGTGCCAGCAGTGACGGGGGCCTCCACACTGAAGCTTTCTTT
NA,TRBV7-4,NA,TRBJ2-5,CATSRGTQETQYF,TGTGCCACCTCGAGGGGGACCCAAGAGACCCAGTACTTC
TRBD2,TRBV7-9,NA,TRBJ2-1,CASTNEGLAGFSYNEQFF,TGTGCCAGCACCAACGAGGGACTAGCGGGGTTCTCCTACAATGAGCAGTTCTTC
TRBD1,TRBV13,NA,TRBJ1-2,CASSARDRPFVGYGYTF,TGTGCCAGCAGCGCTCGGGACAGACCCTTCGTAGGGTATGGCTACACCTTC
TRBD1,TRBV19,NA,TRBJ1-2,CASSPGQNYGYTF,TGTGCCAGTAGTCCGGGACAGAACTATGGCTACACCTTC
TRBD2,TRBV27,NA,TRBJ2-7,CASSLSGAGNEQYF,TGTGCCAGCAGTTTATCGGGAGCGGGAAACGAGCAGTACTTC
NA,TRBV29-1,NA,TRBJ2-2,CSVVGTGELFF,TGCAGCGTTGTCGGCACCGGGGAGCTGTTTTTT
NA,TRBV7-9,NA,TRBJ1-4,CASSLRTQVATNEKLFF,TGTGCCAGCAGCTTAAGAACACAGGTCGCAACTAATGAAAAACTGTTTTTT
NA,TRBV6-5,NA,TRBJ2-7,CATGVVSYEQYF,TGTGCCACCGGGGTAGTCTCGTACGAGCAGTACTTC
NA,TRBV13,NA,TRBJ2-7,CASSSQDGDYEQYF,TGTGCCAGCAGTTCCCAAGATGGGGACTACGAGCAGTACTTC